The 3 T cell receptor beta chains given below trace back to one sample, sequenced in a study of control samples from healthy donors and cancer patients. Repertoires were generated with immunoSEQ multiplex PCR, while TCRdb's copy carries only in-frame clones and drops some. The sample lists 65,000 to 70,000 clones, 84% occurring once. The sample was PBMCs. Receptors were obtained from a woman in her fifties or sixties with lung cancer.

A note on this clone: Other DNA sequences in this specimen translate into the identical CDR3. V and J are TRBV7-9 and TRBJ1-1, with D perhaps TRBD1 (5 bases). The germline V gene has CDR1 SEHNR and CDR2 FQNEAQ (reference sequence). This CDR3 is built from 13 residues. The V end was cut by 5 bases, the J end by 1 base, with 8 bases between. CDR3 residues: CASSLTENTEAFF. Written as DNA, the CDR3 is TGTGCCAGCAGCCTGACAGAGAACACTGAAGCTTTCTTT.

The V gene is TRBV13, the J gene TRBJ1-1; 7 positions agree with TRBD1. Germline V gives CDR1 PRHDT, CDR2 FYEKMQ (reference sequence). V lost 1 base, J lost 4 bases, and 6 bases stayed unmatched. The CDR3 contains 15 residues. The CDR3 DNA sequence: TGTGCCAGCAGCTTAGAACAGGGGACGGGCACTGAAGCTTTCTTT. This gives the protein CASSLEQGTGTEAFF.

CDR3 in amino acids: CASSSTGGNSPLHF. The CDR3 DNA is TGTGCCAGCAGTTCGACAGGGGGTAATTCACCCCTCCACTTT. The chain is built from TRBV6-6 and TRBJ1-6; 9 nucleotides line up with TRBD1. In germline, CDR1 is MNHNY, CDR2 SVGAGI (reference sequence). This CDR3 has 14 amino acids. J was trimmed by 6 bases and V by 4 bases; bases with no gene match: 1.